This T cell receptor beta chain was obtained from a study of shared clonotypes between healthy human individuals. Data came from immunoSEQ multiplex PCR; TCRdb stores just in-frame clones and leaves some out. The sample contains about 1 million clones, about 77% of which appear only once. Per the germline V gene, CDR1 is SGHDT and CDR2 is YYEEEE. The CDR3 has 16 residues. Between the trimmed V and J ends, which lost 0 bases and 0 bases, there was a span of 9 bases. The TCR was taken from a man aged 18 to 29 in good health. Sequenced sample: memory CD4+ T cells sorted from blood. Subset defined: CD45RA-negative fraction. V and J are TRBV5-6 and TRBJ2-2; D might be TRBD2 (6 bases). CDR3 in DNA: TGTGCCAGCAGCTTGGTGCTAGCGACGAACACCGGGGAGCTGTTTTTT. It codes for CASSLVLATNTGELFF.